This T cell receptor (beta chain) was found in a study of blood T cell repertoires in COVID-19. Trimming removed 6 bases at V and 4 bases at J, with 15 bases between. Germline V gene sequence: CDR1 MDHEN, CDR2 SYDVKM. This CDR3 contains 14 residues. Generated by immunoSEQ multiplex PCR, the TCRdb table keeps only in-frame clones and is missing some. The sample lists some 140,000 clones, 70% to 85% occurring once. The V call is TRBV28, the J call TRBJ1-2; D may be TRBD1 (6 bases). The TCR comes from a man in his sixties with COVID-19, enrolled during active disease. Sequencing input: peripheral blood. The CDR3: CASRLYTGPYGYTF. The CDR3 DNA follows: TGTGCCAGCAGACTTTATACAGGGCCCTATGGCTACACCTTC.